The entry below gives a single T cell receptor beta chain sequence along with its context. What this receptor recognizes is not known. No base quality information exists; no much larger clone differs at one position. This sample is part of a study of technical replicates of blood from several donors (dated by TCRdb to about 2017). Library method: the immunoSEQ multiplex PCR assay. The immuneACCESS repertoire file appears here via TCRdb, limited to in-frame rearrangements. These files lack a portion of the clones; in checked studies, under half of the deficit traces to unresolved V genes, and the cause of the others is not known. This sample comprises about 93,000 clones, approximately 95% of them detected only once. Over 0.2% of the sample is in the top ten clones. This TCR came from a human donor in good health. The sequencing input was T cells isolated from PBMCs.

The CDR3: CASSFAAILGQGRDTGELFF. The DNA is as follows: TGTGCCAGCAGTTTCGCCGCTATCCTGGGTCAGGGGCGCGACACCGGGGAGCTGTTTTTT. The V gene is TRBV27 and the J gene is TRBJ2-2; perhaps TRBD1 is the D gene, with 6 bases matching. The germline V gene (reference sequence) specifies MNHEY as CDR1 and SMNVEV as CDR2. The CDR3 numbers 20 residues from cysteine through phenylalanine. The DNA shown is the 60-base CDR3, in frame from base 1. At the junction V is shortened by 3 bases and J by 3 bases, with 26 bases in between.